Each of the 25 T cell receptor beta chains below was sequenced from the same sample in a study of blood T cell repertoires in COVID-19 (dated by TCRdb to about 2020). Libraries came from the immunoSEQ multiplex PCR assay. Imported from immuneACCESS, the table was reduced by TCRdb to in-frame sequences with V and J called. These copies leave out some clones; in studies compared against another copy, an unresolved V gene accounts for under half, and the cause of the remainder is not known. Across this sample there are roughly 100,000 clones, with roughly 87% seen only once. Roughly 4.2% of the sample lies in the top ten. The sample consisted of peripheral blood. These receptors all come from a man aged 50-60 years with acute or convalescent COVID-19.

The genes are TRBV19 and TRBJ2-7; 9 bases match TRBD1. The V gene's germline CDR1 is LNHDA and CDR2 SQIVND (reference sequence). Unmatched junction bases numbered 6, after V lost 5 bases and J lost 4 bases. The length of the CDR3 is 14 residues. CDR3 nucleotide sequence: TGTGCCAGTAGTCTCCGACAGGGGGTGTACGAGCAGTACTTC. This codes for CASSLRQGVYEQYF.

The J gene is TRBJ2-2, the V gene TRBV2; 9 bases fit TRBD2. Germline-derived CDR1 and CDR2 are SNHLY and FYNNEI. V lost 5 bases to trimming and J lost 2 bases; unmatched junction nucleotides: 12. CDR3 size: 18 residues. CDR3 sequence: CASSYNSGTSPNTGELFF. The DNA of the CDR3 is TGTGCCAGCAGTTACAATTCCGGGACTAGCCCTAACACCGGGGAGCTGTTTTTT.

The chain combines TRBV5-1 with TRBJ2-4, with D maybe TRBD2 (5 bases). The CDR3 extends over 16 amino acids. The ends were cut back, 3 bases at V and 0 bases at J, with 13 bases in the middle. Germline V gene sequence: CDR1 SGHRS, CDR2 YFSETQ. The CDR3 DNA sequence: TGCGCCAGCAGCTCCGGGATCCCTATAGCCAAAAACATTCAGTACTTC. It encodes CASSSGIPIAKNIQYF.

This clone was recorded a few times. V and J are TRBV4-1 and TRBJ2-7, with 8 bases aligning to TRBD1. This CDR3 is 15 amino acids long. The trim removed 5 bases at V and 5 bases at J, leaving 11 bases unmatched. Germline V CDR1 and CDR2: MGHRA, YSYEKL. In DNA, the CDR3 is TGCGCCAGCAGCTCCAGCGGGCAGGGGGCACACGAGCAGTACTTC. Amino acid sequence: CASSSSGQGAHEQYF.

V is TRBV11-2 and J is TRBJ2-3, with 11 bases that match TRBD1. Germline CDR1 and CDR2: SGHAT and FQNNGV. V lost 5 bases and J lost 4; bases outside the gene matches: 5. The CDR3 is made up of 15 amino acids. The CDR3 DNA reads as TGTGCCAGCAGCCGGACAGGGGGCAGCGCAGATACGCAGTATTTT. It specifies CASSRTGGSADTQYF.

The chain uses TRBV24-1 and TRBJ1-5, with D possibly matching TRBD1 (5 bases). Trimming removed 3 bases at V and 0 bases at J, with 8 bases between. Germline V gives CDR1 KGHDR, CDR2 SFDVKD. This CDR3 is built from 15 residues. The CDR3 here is CATSDGAYSNQPQHF. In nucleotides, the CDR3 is TGTGCCACCAGTGATGGGGCATATAGCAATCAGCCCCAGCATTTT.

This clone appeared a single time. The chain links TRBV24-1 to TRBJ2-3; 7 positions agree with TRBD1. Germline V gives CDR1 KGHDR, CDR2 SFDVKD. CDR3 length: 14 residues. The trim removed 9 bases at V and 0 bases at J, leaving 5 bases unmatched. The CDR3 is CATDEGASTDTQYF. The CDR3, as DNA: TGTGCCACCGATGAGGGGGCTAGCACAGATACGCAGTATTTT.

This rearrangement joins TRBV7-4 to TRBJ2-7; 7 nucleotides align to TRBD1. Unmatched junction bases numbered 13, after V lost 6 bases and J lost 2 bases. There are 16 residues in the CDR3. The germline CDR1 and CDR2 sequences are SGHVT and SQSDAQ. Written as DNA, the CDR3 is TGTGCCAGCAGTTTCGCCGACAGGGTTCAGACCTACGAGCAGTACTTC. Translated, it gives CASSFADRVQTYEQYF.

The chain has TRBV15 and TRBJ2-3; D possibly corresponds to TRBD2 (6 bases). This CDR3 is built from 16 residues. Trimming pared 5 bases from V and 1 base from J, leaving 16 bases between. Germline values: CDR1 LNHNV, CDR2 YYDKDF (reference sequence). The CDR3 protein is CATSGGEGGGTDTQYF. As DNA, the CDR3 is TGTGCCACCAGCGGGGGTGAGGGCGGGGGCACAGATACGCAGTATTTT.

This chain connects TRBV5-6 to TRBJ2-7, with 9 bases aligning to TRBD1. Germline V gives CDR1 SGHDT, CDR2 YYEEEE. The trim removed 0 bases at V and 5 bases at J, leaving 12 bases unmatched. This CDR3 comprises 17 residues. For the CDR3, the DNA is TGTGCCAGCAGCTTGGACAGGGGGCGGCCGGGCGGGGACGAGCAGTACTTC. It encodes CASSLDRGRPGGDEQYF.

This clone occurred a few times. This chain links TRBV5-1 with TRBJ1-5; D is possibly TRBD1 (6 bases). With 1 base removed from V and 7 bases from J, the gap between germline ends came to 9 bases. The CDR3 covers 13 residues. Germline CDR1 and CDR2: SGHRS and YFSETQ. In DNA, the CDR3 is TGCGCCAGCAGCTTGACTGGACAGCAGCCCCAGCATTTT. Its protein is CASSLTGQQPQHF.

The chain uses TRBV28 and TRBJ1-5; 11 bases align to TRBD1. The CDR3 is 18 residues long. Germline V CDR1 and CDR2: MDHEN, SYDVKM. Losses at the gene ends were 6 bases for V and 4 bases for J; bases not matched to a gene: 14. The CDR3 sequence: CASSPARDRGYRNQPQHF. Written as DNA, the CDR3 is TGTGCCAGCAGCCCAGCCCGGGACAGGGGGTACAGAAATCAGCCCCAGCATTTT.

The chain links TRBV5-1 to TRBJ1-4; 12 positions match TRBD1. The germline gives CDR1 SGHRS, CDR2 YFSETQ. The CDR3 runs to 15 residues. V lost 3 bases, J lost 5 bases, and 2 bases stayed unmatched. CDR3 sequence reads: CASSWGTGGNEKLFF. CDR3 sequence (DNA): TGCGCCAGCAGCTGGGGGACAGGGGGCAATGAAAAACTGTTTTTT. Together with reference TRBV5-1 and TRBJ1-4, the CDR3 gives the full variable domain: KAGVTQTPRYLIKTRGQQVTLSCSPISGHRSVSWYQQTPGQGLQFLFEYFSETQRNKGNFPGRFSGRQFSNSRSEMNVSTLELGDSALYLCASSWGTGGNEKLFFGSGTQLSVL.

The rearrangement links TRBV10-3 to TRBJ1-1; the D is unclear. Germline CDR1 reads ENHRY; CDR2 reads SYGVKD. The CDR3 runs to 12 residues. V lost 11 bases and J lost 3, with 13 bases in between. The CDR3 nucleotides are TGTGCCGCACGGGGTGCCGACACTGAAGCTTTCTTT. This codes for CAARGADTEAFF.

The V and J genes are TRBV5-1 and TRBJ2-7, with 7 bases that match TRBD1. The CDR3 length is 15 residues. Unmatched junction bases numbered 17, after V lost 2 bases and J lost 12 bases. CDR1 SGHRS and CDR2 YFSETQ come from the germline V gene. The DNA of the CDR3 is TGCGCCAGCAGCTTATCAGGGGGTTCCCTATCCCGGGGGTACTTC. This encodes CASSLSGGSLSRGYF. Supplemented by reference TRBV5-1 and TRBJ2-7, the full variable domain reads KAGVTQTPRYLIKTRGQQVTLSCSPISGHRSVSWYQQTPGQGLQFLFEYFSETQRNKGNFPGRFSGRQFSNSRSEMNVSTLELGDSALYLCASSLSGGSLSRGYFGPGTRLTVT.

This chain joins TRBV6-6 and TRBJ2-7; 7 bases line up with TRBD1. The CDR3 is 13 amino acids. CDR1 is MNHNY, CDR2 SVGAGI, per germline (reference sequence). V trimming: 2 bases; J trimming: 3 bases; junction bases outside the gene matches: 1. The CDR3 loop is CASSYAGGYEQYF. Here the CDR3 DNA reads TGTGCCAGCAGTTACGCAGGGGGCTACGAGCAGTACTTC.

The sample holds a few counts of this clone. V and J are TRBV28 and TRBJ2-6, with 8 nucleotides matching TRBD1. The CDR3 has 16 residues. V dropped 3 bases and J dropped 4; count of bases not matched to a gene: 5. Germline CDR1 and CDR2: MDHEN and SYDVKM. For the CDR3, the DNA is TGTGCCAGCAGTTTTCAGGGGGCGCCCGGGGCCAACGTCCTGACTTTC. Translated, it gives CASSFQGAPGANVLTF.

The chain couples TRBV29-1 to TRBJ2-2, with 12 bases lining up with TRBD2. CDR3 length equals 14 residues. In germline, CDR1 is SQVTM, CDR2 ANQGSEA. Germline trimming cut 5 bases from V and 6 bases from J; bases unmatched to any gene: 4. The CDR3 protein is CSVSPSGGAGELFF. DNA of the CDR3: TGCAGCGTTAGTCCTAGCGGGGGGGCCGGGGAGCTGTTTTTT.

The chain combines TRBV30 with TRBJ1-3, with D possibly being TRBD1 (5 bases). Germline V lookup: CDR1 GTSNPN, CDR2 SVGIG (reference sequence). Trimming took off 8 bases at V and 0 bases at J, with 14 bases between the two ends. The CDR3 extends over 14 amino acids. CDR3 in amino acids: CARGPSYSGNTIYF. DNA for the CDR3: TGTGCCCGGGGACCGAGTTACTCTGGAAACACCATATATTTT.

CDR3: CASSPGQYQETQYF. The CDR3 DNA reads as TGTGCCAGCTCGCCGGGACAGTACCAAGAGACCCAGTACTTC. This sequence joins TRBV18 and TRBJ2-5, with 7 positions matching TRBD1. The length of the CDR3 is 14 residues. Germline V lookup: CDR1 KGHSH, CDR2 LQKENI. Losses at the gene ends were 6 bases for V and 0 bases for J; bases not matched to a gene: 4.

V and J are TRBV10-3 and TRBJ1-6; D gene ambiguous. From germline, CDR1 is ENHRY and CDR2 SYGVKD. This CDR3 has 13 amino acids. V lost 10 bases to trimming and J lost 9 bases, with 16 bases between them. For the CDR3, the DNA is TGTGCCAATCAGAGGGAGGGCAGTTCACCCCTCCACTTT. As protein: CANQREGSSPLHF.

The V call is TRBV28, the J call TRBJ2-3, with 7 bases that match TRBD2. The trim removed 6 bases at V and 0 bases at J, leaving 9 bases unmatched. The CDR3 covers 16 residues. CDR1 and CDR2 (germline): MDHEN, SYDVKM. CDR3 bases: TGTGCCAGCAGAACGCCTAGCGGAGGTAGCACAGATACGCAGTATTTT. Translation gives CASRTPSGGSTDTQYF.

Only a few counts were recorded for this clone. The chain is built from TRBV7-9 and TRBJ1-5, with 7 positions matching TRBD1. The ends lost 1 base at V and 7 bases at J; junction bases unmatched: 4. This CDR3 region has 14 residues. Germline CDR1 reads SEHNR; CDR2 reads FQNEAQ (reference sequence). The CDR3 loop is CASSLGGGAQPQHF. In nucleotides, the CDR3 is TGTGCCAGCAGCTTAGGAGGGGGCGCACAGCCCCAGCATTTT.

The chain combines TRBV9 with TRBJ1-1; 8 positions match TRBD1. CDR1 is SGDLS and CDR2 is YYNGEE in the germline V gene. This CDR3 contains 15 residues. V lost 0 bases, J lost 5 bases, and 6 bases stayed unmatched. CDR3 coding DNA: TGTGCCAGCAGCGTAGGTTTTACAGGGGGTACTGAAGCTTTCTTT. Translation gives CASSVGFTGGTEAFF.

This CDR3 is CASKKGARNEQYF. DNA of the CDR3: TGTGCCAGCAAGAAGGGGGCGCGGAACGAGCAGTACTTC. The rearrangement links TRBV21-1 to TRBJ2-7; whether TRBD1, the table's D call, matches the DNA was not checked. TRBV21-1 is shown as a pseudogene. The CDR3 is made up of 13 amino acids.